A selection of T cell receptor beta chains follows, all from one sample in a study of blood T cell repertoires in COVID-19. TCRdb's table, derived via immunoSEQ multiplex PCR, lists solely in-frame clones and lacks some. This sample has hundreds of thousands of clones, with around 87% found just once. The source material was PBMCs or T cells enriched from blood (not recorded which). These TCRs come from a man aged 35 to 55 in a cohort exposed to, infected with or recovered from COVID-19 (not recorded which). The CDR3 runs from the conserved cysteine through the conserved F or W. The D gene is left open where the match is weak. Only some rows state a clone size, as once, few, many or a class for expanded clones.

CDR3 protein | CDR3 DNA | D gene | J gene | clone size | V gene
CAWSQRDNQPQHF | TGTGCCTGGAGTCAGCGAGATAATCAGCCCCAGCATTTT | . | TRBJ1-5 | . | TRBV30
CAWSVKQGESQPQHF | TGTGCCTGGAGTGTAAAACAGGGTGAATCTCAGCCCCAGCATTTT | . | TRBJ1-5 | . | TRBV30
CAWTLNNSPLHF | TGTGCCTGGACACTCAACAATTCACCCCTCCACTTT | . | TRBJ1-6 | . | TRBV30
CASSLDREISNTQYF | TGCGCCAGCAGCCTAGACAGGGAAATTTCAAATACGCAGTATTTT | TRBD1 | TRBJ2-3 | . | TRBV5-1
CASSYSWASNQPQHF | TGTGCCAGCAGTTACTCTTGGGCCAGCAATCAGCCCCAGCATTTT | . | TRBJ1-5 | . | TRBV6-5
CASRPGQYSNQPQHF | TGTGCCAGCAGGCCGGGACAGTATAGCAATCAGCCCCAGCATTTT | TRBD1 | TRBJ1-5 | few | TRBV28
CASSLERRSSYNEQFF | TGCGCCAGCAGCTTGGAGCGGAGAAGCTCCTACAATGAGCAGTTCTTC | . | TRBJ2-1 | . | TRBV5-1
CASSLRGGADTQYF | TGTGCCAGCAGCTTACGGGGGGGTGCAGATACGCAGTATTTT | TRBD2 | TRBJ2-3 | . | TRBV7-9
CASSASGRVDTQYF | TGTGCCAGCAGCGCGAGCGGGAGGGTAGATACGCAGTATTTT | TRBD2 | TRBJ2-3 | . | TRBV9
CSVDRYNEQFF | TGCAGCGTGGACAGATACAATGAGCAGTTCTTC | . | TRBJ2-1 | . | TRBV29-1
CASTRDLVSGELFF | TGCGCCAGCACCCGGGACTTAGTCTCCGGGGAGCTGTTTTTT | . | TRBJ2-2 | . | TRBV5-1
CASKTSGSTEQYF | TGCGCCAGCAAAACTAGCGGGAGCACCGAGCAGTACTTC | TRBD2 | TRBJ2-7 | . | TRBV10-2
CASSEQGGMNTEAFF | TGTGCCAGCAGTGAACAGGGCGGTATGAACACTGAAGCTTTCTTT | . | TRBJ1-1 | . | TRBV6-1
CASSASGIDEQFF | TGTGCCAGCAGTGCTAGCGGGATAGATGAGCAGTTCTTC | TRBD2 | TRBJ2-1 | . | TRBV6-4
CASSPHSPSRRSEAFF | TGTGCCAGCAGCCCTCACAGTCCTTCTCGGCGATCTGAAGCTTTCTTT | . | TRBJ1-1 | . | TRBV7-9
CASRLQGARTEAFF | TGCGCCAGCAGATTACAGGGGGCGCGCACTGAAGCTTTCTTT | TRBD1 | TRBJ1-1 | . | TRBV5-1
CASSSTSGGANEQFF | TGTGCCAGCAGCTCGACTAGCGGAGGAGCCAATGAGCAGTTCTTC | TRBD2 | TRBJ2-1 | once | TRBV7-9
CASSLAGVSGNTIYF | TGCGCCAGCAGCTTGGCGGGAGTTTCTGGAAACACCATATATTTT | . | TRBJ1-3 | . | TRBV5-1
CASSRVAGPSGANVLTF | TGTGCCAGCTCACGGGTCGCGGGGCCCTCTGGGGCCAACGTCCTGACTTTC | . | TRBJ2-6 | once | TRBV18
CASSFYPSSGNTIYF | TGTGCCAGCAGCTTTTACCCGAGCTCTGGAAACACCATATATTTT | . | TRBJ1-3 | . | TRBV7-2
CASNPRQGPYEQYF | TGTGCCAGCAATCCCCGCCAGGGTCCCTACGAGCAGTACTTC | . | TRBJ2-7 | . | TRBV6-5
CASSLGENSVWQGGTEAFF | TGTGCCAGCAGCTTAGGCGAAAATTCGGTGTGGCAGGGAGGGACTGAAGCTTTCTTT | . | TRBJ1-1 | . | TRBV7-9
CASSQGQRREAFF | TGTGCCAGCAGCCAAGGACAGCGAAGAGAAGCTTTCTTT | . | TRBJ1-1 | . | TRBV3-1/TRBV3-2
CAISESAGAEQFF | TGTGCCATCAGTGAGTCAGCGGGAGCCGAGCAGTTCTTC | TRBD2 | TRBJ2-1 | . | TRBV10-3
CASSMGGGWNSPLHF | TGTGCCAGTAGTATGGGCGGAGGTTGGAATTCACCCCTCCACTTT | . | TRBJ1-6 | . | TRBV19
CASSFRTGANVLTF | TGTGCCAGTAGTTTCCGGACAGGAGCCAACGTCCTGACTTTC | TRBD1 | TRBJ2-6 | . | TRBV19
CASGRFRDTEAFF | TGTGCCAGCGGTCGGTTTCGAGACACTGAAGCTTTCTTT | . | TRBJ1-1 | . | TRBV6-5
CASSPMTGDTQYF | TGTGCCAGCAGCCCCATGACAGGAGATACGCAGTATTTT | . | TRBJ2-3 | . | TRBV6-5
CASRILAGELFF | TGTGCCAGCAGAATTTTGGCAGGGGAGCTGTTTTTT | . | TRBJ2-2 | few | TRBV28
CASSQNTRGATNHNYGYTF | TGTGCCAGCAGCCAAAACACCAGGGGCGCCACAAATCACAACTATGGCTACACCTTC | . | TRBJ1-2 | . | TRBV3-1/TRBV3-2
CASIPADRPDQPQHF | TGTGCCAGTATACCTGCGGACAGGCCGGATCAGCCCCAGCATTTT | TRBD1 | TRBJ1-5 | . | TRBV19
CASSLPGRSEAFF | TGTGCCAGTAGCTTACCAGGGAGGAGTGAAGCTTTCTTT | . | TRBJ1-1 | once | TRBV19
CASSHYSVNTQYF | TGTGCCAGCAGCCATTACAGTGTGAATACGCAGTATTTT | . | TRBJ2-3 | . | TRBV11-3
CASSFSVGLAGGEQFF | TGTGCCAGCAGCTTTTCTGTGGGACTAGCGGGAGGTGAGCAGTTCTTC | TRBD2 | TRBJ2-1 | . | TRBV11-3
CASSLTGYGEAFF | TGTGCCAGCAGCTTAACAGGGTATGGTGAAGCTTTCTTT | . | TRBJ1-1 | . | TRBV6-5
CACGTDMGQPQHF | TGTGCCTGCGGGACAGACATGGGTCAGCCCCAGCATTTT | TRBD1 | TRBJ1-5 | . | TRBV2
CASSDRDGSTEAFF | TGTGCCAGCAGTGACAGGGACGGGAGTACTGAAGCTTTCTTT | TRBD1 | TRBJ1-1 | . | TRBV6-2/TRBV6-3
CASSGQRATYNEQFF | TGTGCCAGCAGTGGCCAGCGCGCTACCTACAATGAGCAGTTCTTC | . | TRBJ2-1 | . | TRBV2
CASSIGTSGVETQYF | TGCGCCAGCAGCATAGGGACTAGCGGGGTTGAGACCCAGTACTTC | TRBD2 | TRBJ2-5 | . | TRBV5-1
CASRRQGAGELFF | TGTGCCAGCAGAAGACAGGGGGCCGGGGAGCTGTTTTTT | TRBD1 | TRBJ2-2 | . | TRBV2
CASSLKKRGRGTEAFF | TGTGCCAGCAGCCTTAAAAAGAGGGGGCGCGGCACTGAAGCTTTCTTT | TRBD1 | TRBJ1-1 | . | TRBV14
CASSPGAANEKLFF | TGTGCCAGCTCACCGGGAGCAGCTAATGAAAAACTGTTTTTT | . | TRBJ1-4 | . | TRBV18
CASSLTAQGRTGARAKETQYF | TGTGCCAGCAGCTTAACCGCTCAGGGTCGGACAGGGGCCCGCGCCAAAGAGACCCAGTACTTC | TRBD1 | TRBJ2-5 | . | TRBV7-3
CASSSPAGKNTGELFF | TGTGCCAGCAGTTCCCCGGCAGGAAAGAACACCGGGGAGCTGTTTTTT | . | TRBJ2-2 | . | TRBV27
CASRPTATSNTGELFF | TGCGCCAGCAGACCCACCGCTACCTCGAACACCGGGGAGCTGTTTTTT | . | TRBJ2-2 | . | TRBV5-1
CASSTGVEQYF | TGTGCCAGTAGTACAGGGGTCGAGCAGTACTTC | . | TRBJ2-7 | . | TRBV19
CASSLSGTGNYGYTF | TGTGCCAGCAGTTTATCAGGGACAGGCAACTATGGCTACACCTTC | TRBD1 | TRBJ1-2 | . | TRBV27
CASSQLGSGSIGELFF | TGTGCCAGCAGCCAATTGGGTAGCGGGAGTATCGGGGAGCTGTTTTTT | TRBD2 | TRBJ2-2 | . | TRBV3-1/TRBV3-2